Presented here are 20 T cell receptor beta chains from one specimen sequenced in a study of blood T cell repertoires in COVID-19. Here immunoSEQ multiplex PCR was the method, and the copy in TCRdb shows in-frame clones only, minus some. The table has a few hundred thousand clones, 80% to 90% seen once. Sequencing was performed on PBMCs or T cells enriched from blood (not recorded which). Every receptor here comes from a woman in her thirties who had recovered from COVID-19.

The chain combines TRBV28 with TRBJ1-4, with 8 positions matching TRBD1. Trimming took 4 bases from V and 8 from J; bases not matched to a gene: 9. Looked up from germline, CDR1 is MDHEN and CDR2 is SYDVKM. This CDR3 has 15 amino acids. As DNA, the CDR3 is TGTGCCAGCAGTTCTCTTCGGACAGGGTACGAAAAACTGTTTTTT. Translated: CASSSLRTGYEKLFF. Combining the CDR3 with reference TRBV28 and TRBJ1-4 gives the whole variable domain DVKVTQSSRYLVKRTGEKVFLECVQDMDHENMFWYRQDPGLGLRLIYFSYDVKMKEKGDIPEGYSVSREKKERFSLILESASTNQTSMYLCASSSLRTGYEKLFFGSGTQLSVL.

This clone was observed once. V gene TRBV18 combines with J gene TRBJ2-2, with 7 nucleotides matching TRBD2. The CDR3 totals 20 residues. Germline CDR1 is KGHSH and CDR2 is LQKENI. Trimming removed 2 bases from V and 4 bases from J; junction bases left unmatched: 19. CDR3 residues: CASSPKGSAGLAAVTGELFF. In DNA form, the CDR3 reads TGTGCCAGCTCACCAAAAGGGTCGGCGGGGCTAGCGGCCGTCACCGGGGAGCTGTTTTTT.

The chain recombines TRBV4-1 with TRBJ2-1; 11 nucleotides align to TRBD2. Germline V gives CDR1 MGHRA, CDR2 YSYEKL. The CDR3 covers 17 residues. The ends lost 0 bases at V and 7 bases at J; junction bases unmatched: 8. CDR3 amino acids: CASSQDQGSGRANEQFF. The CDR3 DNA reads as TGCGCCAGCAGCCAAGATCAGGGTAGCGGGAGGGCTAATGAGCAGTTCTTC.

J is TRBJ1-1 and V is TRBV2; D is ambiguous. This CDR3 spans 13 amino acids. Germline assignment: CDR1 SNHLY and CDR2 FYNNEI. Trimming removed 9 bases from V and 6 bases from J, with 17 bases in between. As DNA, the CDR3 is TGTGCCAGGTGGCGATGGGGAGAACCTGAAGCTTTCTTT. Protein: CARWRWGEPEAFF.

This clone was counted only a few times. The genes are TRBV9 and TRBJ1-3; no clear D gene. Trimming removed 0 bases at V and 1 base at J, with 5 bases between. The CDR3 is made up of 14 amino acids. Germline loops: CDR1 SGDLS, CDR2 YYNGEE. The CDR3 bases are TGTGCCAGCAGCGTAGGAGCTTCTGGAAACACCATATATTTT. Translation gives CASSVGASGNTIYF.

The chain couples TRBV28 to TRBJ1-6; no definite D call. The CDR3 loop spans 12 amino acids. Germline CDR1 and CDR2: MDHEN and SYDVKM. Trimming shortened V by 5 bases and J by 10 bases, and 9 bases separated the two germline ends. The CDR3 sequence: CASSTPQSPLHF. The CDR3 DNA follows: TGTGCCAGCAGTACCCCACAATCACCCCTCCACTTT.

V usage is TRBV6-2 or TRBV6-3 and J usage is TRBJ1-5; 7 bases fit TRBD1. The CDR3 has 17 residues. CDR1 MNHEY and CDR2 SVGEGT come from the germline V gene. Trimming cost V 0 bases and J 0 bases; bases outside gene matches: 5. The CDR3 region is CASSYSGTAYSNQPQHF. DNA for the CDR3: TGTGCCAGCAGTTACTCTGGGACAGCATATAGCAATCAGCCCCAGCATTTT.

The chain has TRBV11-2 and TRBJ1-4, with D perhaps TRBD1 (5 bases). V was trimmed by 4 bases and J by 14 bases, leaving 17 bases between them. The germline gives CDR1 SGHAT, CDR2 FQNNGV. There are 13 residues in the CDR3. DNA for the CDR3: TGTGCCAGCAGCTCCGACCGTCGGGGGAAGCTGTTTTTT. Protein sequence: CASSSDRRGKLFF.

The J gene is TRBJ1-2, the V gene TRBV7-2; perhaps TRBD1 as D (5 bases). V lost 3 bases to trimming and J lost 0 bases, with 14 bases between them. Germline loops: CDR1 SGHTA, CDR2 FQGNSA. CDR3 length: 16 amino acids. The CDR3 spells CASSLERRTTNYGYTF. The CDR3 DNA follows: TGTGCCAGCAGCTTGGAGAGACGGACAACTAACTATGGCTACACCTTC. Drawing the rest from reference TRBV7-2 and TRBJ1-2, the complete variable domain is GAGVSQSPSNKVTEKGKDVELRCDPISGHTALYWYRQSLGQGLEFLIYFQGNSAPDKSGLPSDRFSAERTGGSVSTLTIQRTQQEDSAVYLCASSLERRTTNYGYTFGSGTRLTVV.

J is TRBJ1-1 and V is TRBV6-5, with 8 bases aligning to TRBD1. V lost 0 bases, J lost 5 bases, and 5 bases stayed unmatched. Germline V gene lookup returns CDR1 MNHEY and CDR2 SVGAGI. This CDR3 is built from 15 residues. CDR3 bases: TGTGCCAGCAGTTACTCCGACAGGGGTGTGACTGAAGCTTTCTTT. Encoded protein: CASSYSDRGVTEAFF.

A word on this clone: The same CDR3 can be traced to other DNA sequences in this sample. The chain carries TRBV5-1 and TRBJ1-5; D is possibly TRBD1 (5 bases). This CDR3 contains 14 residues. The germline CDR1 and CDR2 sequences are SGHRS and YFSETQ. The V end was cut by 1 base, the J end by 0 bases, with 5 bases between. In DNA form, the CDR3 reads TGCGCCAGCAGCTTGACAGGTAGCAATCAGCCCCAGCATTTT. Translating gives CASSLTGSNQPQHF.

The V gene is TRBV5-8, the J gene TRBJ2-1, with D perhaps TRBD1 (6 bases). The CDR3 consists of 14 residues. The germline V gene encodes CDR1 SGHTS and CDR2 YDEGEE. Deletions cut 6 bases from V and 6 bases from J, with 16 bases between. CDR3 in DNA: TGTGCCAGCATCACTGAAACAGGGTCCAATGAGCAGTTCTTC. Amino acids: CASITETGSNEQFF.

Remarks on this clone: The sample holds other DNA sequences that translate to the same CDR3. V usage is TRBV9 and J usage is TRBJ2-1; D unresolved. Germline CDR1 is SGDLS and CDR2 is YYNGEE. The CDR3 spans 11 residues. Between the trimmed V and J ends, which lost 0 bases and 7 bases, there was a span of 2 bases. This CDR3 reads CASSVANEQFF. The CDR3 coding sequence is TGTGCCAGCAGCGTAGCGAATGAGCAGTTCTTC.

CDR3 in DNA: TGTGCCAGTAAACCCGGGGACAGGGTGGATCAGCCCCAGCATTTT. Translation: CASKPGDRVDQPQHF. J is TRBJ1-5 and V is TRBV19; 9 bases fit TRBD1. V lost 7 bases, J lost 5 bases, and 9 bases stayed unmatched. CDR3 size: 15 residues. From germline, CDR1 is LNHDA and CDR2 SQIVND (reference sequence).

This chain uses TRBV9 with TRBJ2-2; perhaps TRBD2 as D (5 bases). V shed 4 bases and J shed 0 bases, with 13 bases lying between them. CDR1 SGDLS and CDR2 YYNGEE come from the germline V gene. This CDR3 is 16 amino acids long. CDR3 nucleotide sequence: TGTGCCAGCAGCCCAGCCGCGGGTGCGAACACCGGGGAGCTGTTTTTT. This codes for CASSPAAGANTGELFF.

V and J are TRBV16 and TRBJ1-4; D gene ambiguous. The germline V gene has CDR1 KGHSY and CDR2 FQNENV. V lost 0 bases, J lost 5 bases, and 10 bases lay in between. The CDR3 covers 15 residues. The CDR3 DNA sequence: TGTGCCAGCAGCCAATCCAGGACGGGGAATGAAAAACTGTTTTTT. This gives the protein CASSQSRTGNEKLFF. Using reference TRBV16 and TRBJ1-4 for the parts outside the CDR3, the full variable domain is GEEVAQTPKHLVRGEGQKAKLYCAPIKGHSYVFWYQQVLKNEFKFLISFQNENVFDETGMPKERFSAKCLPNSPCSLEIQATKLEDSAVYFCASSQSRTGNEKLFFGSGTQLSVL.

CDR3 in DNA: TGTGCCAGCAGTGAAAACGCGGTATCCTATAATTCACCCCTCCACTTT. Protein sequence: CASSENAVSYNSPLHF. This chain connects TRBV6-1 to TRBJ1-6; no definite D call. CDR1 is MNHNS, CDR2 SASEGT, per germline. The length of the CDR3 is 16 residues. Trimming cost V 2 bases and J 1 base, with 9 bases left between them.

V usage is TRBV4-1 and J usage is TRBJ2-3, with a possible D match to TRBD2 (7 bases). CDR3 length equals 16 residues. Between the trimmed V and J ends, which lost 0 bases and 2 bases, there was a span of 12 bases. Germline values: CDR1 MGHRA, CDR2 YSYEKL. CDR3 residues: CASSQEEGGITDTQYF. CDR3 nucleotides: TGCGCCAGCAGCCAAGAGGAGGGGGGGATCACAGATACGCAGTATTTT.

The chain is built from TRBV11-3 and TRBJ1-1; the match to TRBD1 covers 7 bases. Germline-derived CDR1 and CDR2 are SGHNT and YENEEA. The CDR3 is made up of 21 amino acids. V gave up 0 bases and J gave up 0 bases; unmatched junction bases: 19. The CDR3 is CASSLELSLTRQGRMNTEAFF. DNA for the CDR3: TGTGCCAGCAGCTTAGAACTTAGCCTGACGAGACAGGGCCGCATGAACACTGAAGCTTTCTTT.

The V and J genes are TRBV12-3 or TRBV12-4 and TRBJ2-7; D gene uncertain. The V end lost 6 bases, the J end lost 6 bases, and 12 bases lay between the germline ends. The CDR3 totals 12 residues. The CDR3 DNA is TGTGCCAGCAGCAATTCTGGGCGCGAGCAGTACTTC. It encodes CASSNSGREQYF.